In its sample, the clone carrying this TCR beta chain was seen many times. Its antigen is not known. With 5 bases clipped from V and 7 bases from J, the junction kept 4 bases outside the gene matches. Germline loops: CDR1 SGHVS, CDR2 FQNEAQ. The CDR3 is 13 amino acids. TCR beta CDR3 regions were amplified from RNA. An initial round of RT-PCR targeting the TCR CDR3 relied on the HTBI primer set. Each CDR3 protein is one row after TCRdb ran MiXCR on the multiplex PCR reads. The sample comprises a few hundred thousand distinct CDR3 sequences, 16% of which are singletons, and roughly 3.3% rests with the top ten. The sample comes from a study of T cells in Graves' hyperthyroidism and ophthalmopathy. Study outcomes and limitations: Among clonotypes expanded in thyroid above 0.001, most were also found in blood.

The chain combines TRBV7-8 with TRBJ2-1; 8 bases map to TRBD1. The material sequenced was blood. The source of this sequence is a woman in her thirties or forties with Graves' ophthalmopathy. The CDR3 region is CASSPDRENEQFF. The CDR3 region has the DNA TGTGCCAGCAGCCCGGACAGGGAGAATGAGCAGTTCTTC. The entire variable domain, with the rest obtained from reference TRBV7-8 and TRBJ2-1, is as follows: GAGVSQSPRYKVAKRGQDVALRCDPISGHVSLFWYQQALGQGPEFLTYFQNEAQLDKSGLPSDRFFAERPEGSVSTLKIQRTQQEDSAVYLCASSPDRENEQFFGPGTRLTVL.